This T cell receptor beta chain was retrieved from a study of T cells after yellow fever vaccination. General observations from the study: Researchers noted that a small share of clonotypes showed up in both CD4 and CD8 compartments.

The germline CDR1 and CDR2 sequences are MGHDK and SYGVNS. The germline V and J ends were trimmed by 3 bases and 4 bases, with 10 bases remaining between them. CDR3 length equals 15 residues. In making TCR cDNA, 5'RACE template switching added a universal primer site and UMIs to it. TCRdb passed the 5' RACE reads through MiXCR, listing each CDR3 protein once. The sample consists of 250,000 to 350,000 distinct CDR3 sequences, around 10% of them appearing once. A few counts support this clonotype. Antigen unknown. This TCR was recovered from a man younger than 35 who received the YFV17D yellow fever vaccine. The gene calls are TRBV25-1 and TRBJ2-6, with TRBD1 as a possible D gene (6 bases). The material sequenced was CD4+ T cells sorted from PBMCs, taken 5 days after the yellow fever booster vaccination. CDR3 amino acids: CASSDTGTGANVLTF. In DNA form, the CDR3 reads TGTGCCAGCAGTGATACAGGGACGGGGGCCAACGTCCTGACTTTC.